The T cell receptor beta chain under discussion was sequenced for a study of blood T cell repertoires in COVID-19. Study-wide context: Samples of COVID-19 (acute and convalescent) were obtained from the United States, Italy and Spain. Sources were T cells, B-cell-depleted T cells, or PBMCs; the material itself was cDNA or gDNA.

The sample holds one count of this clone. Germline V gives CDR1 MDHEN, CDR2 SYDVKM. Between the trimmed V and J ends, which lost 8 bases and 2 bases, there was a span of 13 bases. The CDR3 runs 13 residues. Repertoires were generated with immunoSEQ multiplex PCR, while TCRdb's copy carries only in-frame clones and drops some. The profile shows 95,000 to 150,000 clones, just under 80% of them singletons. This rearrangement joins TRBV28 to TRBJ2-7; D unclear. This receptor was taken from a human donor in a cohort sampled during active COVID-19. Specimen: peripheral blood. CDR3 protein: CASGRVSPYEQYF. The CDR3 DNA follows: TGTGCCAGCGGCCGGGTCTCCCCCTACGAGCAGTACTTC.